The rows below give T cell receptor beta chains drawn from one sample of a study of T cell repertoires in breast cancer. TCRdb called the emulsion pairing reads again in MiXCR, with one record for every CDR3 protein. This table has tens of thousands of distinct CDR3 sequences, around 45% appearing once. The material sequenced was CD8+ T cells. Receptors were obtained from a pool of human donors with breast cancer or a healthy control (not recorded which). CDR3s include the opening cysteine and the closing phenylalanine or tryptophan. The D gene is left open where the match is weak. The size field is filled for only some rows; it gives once, few, many or a size class.

- | - | TRBJ2-3 | TRBV5-1 | CASSLGESTDTQYF | TGCGCCAGTTCCCTGGGGGAGAGCACAGATACGCAGTATTTT
- | - | TRBJ2-7 | TRBV24-1 | CATSDLRDNPYEQYF | TGTGCCACCAGTGATTTAAGGGACAACCCCTACGAGCAGTACTTC
- | few | TRBJ2-2 | TRBV7-8 | CASSPRSSSDTGELFF | TGTGCCAGCAGCCCGCGAAGTTCCTCGGACACCGGGGAGCTGTTTTTT
- | - | TRBJ1-1 | TRBV7-9 | CASSYSNTEAFF | TGTGCCAGCAGCTATAGTAATACTGAAGCTTTCTTT
- | - | TRBJ1-3 | TRBV3-1 | CASSQVEKLSSGNTIYF | TGTGCCAGCAGCCAAGTCGAAAAGTTGAGCTCTGGAAACACCATATATTTT
TRBD2 | - | TRBJ2-1 | TRBV20-1 | CSASFTTSGSTGEQFF | TGCAGTGCTAGCTTTACGACTAGCGGGAGTACTGGTGAGCAGTTCTTC
TRBD1 | few | TRBJ2-5 | TRBV20-1 | CSARGGDSGQETQYF | TGCAGTGCTAGAGGTGGGGACAGCGGTCAAGAGACCCAGTACTTT
- | - | TRBJ1-1 | TRBV29-1 | CSVLGDTEAFF | TGCAGCGTTCTAGGGGACACTGAAGCTTTCTTT
- | - | TRBJ2-7 | TRBV14 | CASSQGASLDDEQFF | TGTGCCAGCAGCCAAGGGGCAAGTTTAGACGACGAGCAGTTTTTC
- | few | TRBJ2-7 | TRBV4-1 | CASSPVAANHEQYF | TGCGCCAGCAGCCCCGTCGCGGCTAATCACGAGCAGTACTTC
- | many | TRBJ2-3 | TRBV7-8 | CASSSLAGAGDTQYF | TGTGCCAGCAGCTCTTTAGCTGGGGCGGGGGATACGCAGTATTTT
TRBD1 | - | TRBJ2-1 | TRBV11-2 | CASSFNYRARDRRGNEQFF | TGTGCCAGCAGCTTTAACTATCGAGCCCGGGACAGGAGGGGCAATGAGCAGTTCTTC
- | - | TRBJ2-3 | TRBV2 | CARGARGTDTQYF | TGTGCCCGAGGGGCAAGGGGCACAGATACGCAGTATTTT
- | - | TRBJ1-6 | TRBV20-1 | CSARDPASSPLHF | TGCAGTGCTAGAGATCCGGCCTCTTCACCCCTCCACTTT
TRBD1 | - | TRBJ1-2 | TRBV6-5 | CASSYPNAGGRGYTF | TGTGCCAGCAGTTACCCTAATGCAGGGGGCCGAGGCTACACCTTC
- | - | TRBJ1-2 | TRBV30 | CARSADLRQAFYGYTF | TGTGCCCGGAGTGCCGACCTCCGACAGGCATTCTATGGCTACACCTTC
- | - | TRBJ1-4 | TRBV20-1 | CSARRAGLTNEKLFF | TGCAGTGCTAGAAGGGCGGGCTTAACTAATGAAAAACTGTTTTTT
- | - | TRBJ2-7 | TRBV20-1 | CSARDPRAGYEQYF | TGCAGTGCTAGAGACCCCCGGGCCGGCTACGAGCAGTACTTC
TRBD1 | once | TRBJ2-4 | TRBV6-6 | CASKANRGPKNTQYF | TGTGCTAGCAAGGCGAACAGGGGCCCCAAAAACACTCAGTACTTC
TRBD1 | - | TRBJ1-1 | TRBV5-6 | CASTLLDRDTEAFF | TGTGCCAGCACTCTCTTGGACAGGGACACTGAAGCTTTCTTT
- | - | TRBJ2-5 | TRBV15 | CATSRGETQYF | TGTGCCACCAGCAGAGGGGAGACCCAGTACTTC
- | many | TRBJ2-7 | TRBV6-2/TRBV6-3 | CASSYRAVSSYEQYF | TGTGCCAGCAGTTACCGAGCAGTGAGCTCCTACGAGCAGTACTTC
- | few | TRBJ1-5 | TRBV27 | CASSSMDSNQPQHF | TGTGCCAGCAGCTCTATGGATAGCAATCAGCCCCAGCATTTT
- | few | TRBJ1-2 | TRBV29-1 | CSVELRSNYGYTF | TGCAGCGTTGAACTAAGGTCTAACTATGGCTACACCTTC
- | - | TRBJ2-1 | TRBV6-1 | CASSEFGGSEQFF | TGTGCCAGCAGTGAATTCGGGGGCAGTGAGCAGTTCTTC
- | - | TRBJ1-3 | TRBV10-3 | CAISVAGMRENTIYF | TGTGCCATCAGTGTCGCAGGGATGAGGGAAAACACCATATATTTT
TRBD1 | few | TRBJ1-5 | TRBV14 | CASSQVGGDRDSNQPQHF | TGTGCCAGCAGCCAAGTGGGGGGGGACAGGGATAGCAATCAGCCCCAGCATTTT
- | - | TRBJ1-1 | TRBV19 | CASKTNTEAFF | TGTGCCAGCAAAACTAACACTGAAGCTTTCTTT